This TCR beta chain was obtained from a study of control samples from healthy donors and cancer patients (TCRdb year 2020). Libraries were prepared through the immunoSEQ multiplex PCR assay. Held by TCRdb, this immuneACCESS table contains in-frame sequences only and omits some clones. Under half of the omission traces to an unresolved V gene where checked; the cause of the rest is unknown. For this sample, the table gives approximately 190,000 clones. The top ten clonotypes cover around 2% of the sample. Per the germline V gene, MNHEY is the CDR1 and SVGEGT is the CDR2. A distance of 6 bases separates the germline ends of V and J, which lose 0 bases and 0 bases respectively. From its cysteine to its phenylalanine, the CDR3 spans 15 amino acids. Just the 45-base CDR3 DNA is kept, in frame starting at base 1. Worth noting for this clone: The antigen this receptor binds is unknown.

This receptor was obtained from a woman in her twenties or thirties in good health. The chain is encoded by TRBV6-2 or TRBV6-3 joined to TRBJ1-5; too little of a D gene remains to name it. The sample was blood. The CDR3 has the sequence CASSYSLGSNQPQHF. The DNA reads TGTGCCAGCAGTTACTCCTTGGGTAGCAATCAGCCCCAGCATTTT.